A single T cell receptor (beta chain) is shown here with its context. The antigen is undetermined. This entry comes from a study of cytomegalovirus exposure and HLA in healthy donors. Broader study findings: An analysis was carried out at a later point. It showed that HLA-associated TCR beta chains were more clonally expanded than equally common non-associated chains. Around 160 TCR beta chains were listed as cytomegalovirus-associated.

Donors sampled were nominally healthy, though unrecorded immune exposures were likely. Germline V gives CDR1 SGDLS, CDR2 YYNGEE. Losses at the gene ends were 4 bases for V and 2 bases for J; bases not matched to a gene: 12. This CDR3 has 16 residues. Primers included in the PCR were 60 Vbeta and 13 Jbeta primers. This table comes from immunoSEQ multiplex PCR, and its TCRdb copy is limited to in-frame clones, with some not included. The repertoire holds 200,000 to 250,000 clones, with about three quarters as singletons. V is TRBV9 and J is TRBJ2-7; 7 bases agree with TRBD2. The sequence came from a woman aged 60-75 years in good health and CMV-seropositive. The sample taken for sequencing was PBMCs. CDR3 protein: CASSLSGGGITYEQYF. Written as DNA, the CDR3 is TGTGCCAGCAGCCTCTCTGGGGGAGGGATTACCTACGAGCAGTACTTC.